This T cell receptor beta chain was recorded in a study of CD8+ T cells in alopecia areata. Study-level background: Administration of oral tofacitinib to treated patients was at 5 to 10 mg twice daily.

The treatment: oral pan-JAK inhibitor, 5-10 mg twice daily. RNA was isolated and reverse transcribed to cDNA, the sequencing template. The data were produced by immunoSEQ multiplex PCR, yet TCRdb's version contains in-frame clones alone and is incomplete. The data contain about 100,000 clones, about 40% of them singletons. Sequenced here: CD8+ T cells sorted from blood, sampled at week 24, from a patient treated with tofacitinib. This clonotype was sampled from a human donor with alopecia areata.

CDR3 in DNA: TGTGCCAGCAGTGAAAGTGGCAGCTCCTACGAGCAGTACTTC. This sequence encodes CASSESGSSYEQYF. The chain couples TRBV2 to TRBJ2-7; no firm D call. Germline V lookup: CDR1 SNHLY, CDR2 FYNNEI. There are 14 residues in the CDR3. The V gene lost 2 bases and the J gene lost 0 bases, with 8 bases spanning the gap.